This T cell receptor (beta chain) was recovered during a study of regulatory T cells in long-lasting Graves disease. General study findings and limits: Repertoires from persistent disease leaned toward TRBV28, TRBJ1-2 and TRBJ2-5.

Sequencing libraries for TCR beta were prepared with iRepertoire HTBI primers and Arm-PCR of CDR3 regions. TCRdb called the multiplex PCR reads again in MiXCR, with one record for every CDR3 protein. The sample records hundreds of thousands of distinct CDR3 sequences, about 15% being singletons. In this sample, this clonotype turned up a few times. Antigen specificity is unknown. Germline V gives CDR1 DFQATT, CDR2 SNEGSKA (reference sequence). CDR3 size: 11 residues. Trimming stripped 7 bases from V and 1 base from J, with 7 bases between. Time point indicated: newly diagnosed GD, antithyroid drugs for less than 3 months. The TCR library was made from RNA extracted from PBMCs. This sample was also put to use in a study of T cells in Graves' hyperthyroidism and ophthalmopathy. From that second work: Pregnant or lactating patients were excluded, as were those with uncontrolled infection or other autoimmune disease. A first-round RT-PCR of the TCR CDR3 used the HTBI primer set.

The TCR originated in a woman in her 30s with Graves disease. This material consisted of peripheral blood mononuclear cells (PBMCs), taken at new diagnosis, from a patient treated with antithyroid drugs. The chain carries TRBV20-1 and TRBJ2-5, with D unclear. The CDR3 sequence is CSGSAQETQYF. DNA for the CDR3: TGCAGTGGTAGTGCCCAAGAGACCCAGTACTTC.